A selection of T cell receptor beta chains follows, all from one sample in a study of T cell repertoires in cytomegalovirus infection. TCRdb ran MiXCR on the reads and lists one entry per CDR3 protein. The sample carries fewer than 250,000 distinct CDR3 sequences, 10% to 15% recorded once. Sequencing was done on a sample of PBMCs. These receptors all stem from a human donor in good health (CMV status not recorded). Some clones in this sample may be carry-over from other donors' samples. Both conserved end residues are part of each CDR3. A D gene is named only where the DNA matches it firmly. Expanded clones are given a class, and other clones once, few, many or no size at all.

v_call,j_call,clone_size,d_call,cdr3_aa,cdr3_nt
TRBV5-4,TRBJ1-5,-,-,CASSFGSRRDGNQPQHF,TGTGCCAGCAGCTTCGGTAGCCGCAGGGATGGCAATCAGCCCCAGCATTTT
TRBV20-1,TRBJ2-7,many,-,CSAKSPLNEQYF,TGCAGTGCCAAATCCCCGTTGAACGAGCAGTACTTC
TRBV12-3/TRBV12-4,TRBJ1-1,few,-,CASSFAGKGTEAFF,TGTGCCAGCAGTTTCGCAGGGAAAGGTACTGAAGCTTTCTTT
TRBV3-1,TRBJ1-2,-,-,CASSQIREERGYTF,TGTGCCAGCAGCCAAATCAGGGAGGAGCGCGGCTACACCTTC
TRBV2,TRBJ1-5,few,-,CASSVVNSNQPQHF,TGTGCCAGCAGTGTCGTTAATAGCAATCAGCCCCAGCATTTT
TRBV10-3,TRBJ1-1,many,-,CAISDMASLNTEAFF,TGTGCCATCAGTGACATGGCCAGCCTGAACACTGAAGCTTTCTTT
TRBV7-2,TRBJ1-2,many,TRBD1,CASSLAAGGNYGYTF,TGTGCCAGCAGCTTAGCGGCAGGGGGCAACTATGGCTACACCTTC
TRBV7-9,TRBJ2-1,many,-,CASSRVDEQFF,TGTGCCAGCAGCCGCGTCGATGAGCAGTTCTTC
TRBV11-2,TRBJ1-1,few,-,CASSFAGATTEAFF,TGTGCCAGCAGCTTTGCGGGGGCCACTACTGAAGCTTTCTTT
TRBV7-2,TRBJ1-1,many,-,CASSSQPTVNTEAFF,TGTGCCAGCAGCTCCCAACCGACAGTCAACACTGAAGCTTTCTTT
TRBV29-1,TRBJ1-1,-,TRBD1,CSVERDRNTEAFF,TGCAGCGTTGAGCGGGACAGGAACACTGAAGCTTTCTTT
TRBV18,TRBJ2-7,-,-,CASSPARGALDEQYF,TGTGCCAGCTCACCCGCGAGGGGGGCGTTGGACGAGCAGTACTTC
TRBV7-2,TRBJ2-7,many,-,CASTWDVGTYEQYF,TGTGCCAGCACCTGGGACGTGGGAACCTACGAGCAGTACTTC
TRBV5-5,TRBJ1-2,-,-,CASSFYSLDGGGYTF,TGTGCCAGCAGCTTTTACAGCCTAGACGGGGGTGGCTACACCTTC
TRBV19,TRBJ1-5,few,TRBD1,CASSTTGDHQPQHF,TGTGCCAGTAGTACCACAGGGGACCATCAGCCCCAGCATTTT
TRBV5-1,TRBJ2-6,few,-,CASSSGAWGQDSGANVLTF,TGCGCCAGCAGCTCGGGGGCGTGGGGGCAAGATTCTGGGGCCAACGTCCTGACTTTC
TRBV2,TRBJ2-7,many,-,CASSEYTGASYEQYF,TGTGCCAGCAGTGAATACACGGGGGCCTCCTACGAGCAGTACTTC
TRBV7-2,TRBJ1-3,many,-,CASSLVQISGNTIYF,TGTGCCAGCAGCTTGGTTCAGATCTCTGGAAACACCATATATTTT
TRBV28,TRBJ1-6,-,-,CASKEAGESYNSPLHF,TGTGCCAGCAAAGAAGCAGGGGAGAGTTATAATTCACCCCTCCACTTT
TRBV27,TRBJ1-2,many,-,CASSPWGYGYTF,TGTGCCAGCAGTCCGTGGGGCTATGGCTACACCTTC
TRBV4-3,TRBJ2-3,few,-,CASSQEGAQVDTQYF,TGCGCCAGCAGCCAAGAAGGGGCGCAGGTAGATACGCAGTATTTT
TRBV2,TRBJ1-5,-,-,CASSDKGVSNQPQHF,TGTGCCAGCAGTGATAAGGGCGTGAGCAATCAGCCCCAGCATTTT
TRBV20-1,TRBJ2-5,-,TRBD2,CSARDPLPGLAGGFETQYF,TGCAGTGCTAGAGATCCTCTACCGGGACTAGCGGGAGGGTTTGAGACCCAGTACTTC
TRBV7-9,TRBJ1-6,-,-,CASSPAGEAPPLHF,TGTGCCAGCAGCCCCGCAGGGGAGGCGCCACCCCTCCACTTT
TRBV3-1,TRBJ1-2,-,-,CASSQGSRANYGYTF,TGTGCCAGCAGCCAAGGGTCCAGGGCTAACTATGGCTACACCTTC
TRBV6-5,TRBJ2-6,many,-,CASSYRTGRSSGANVLTF,TGTGCCAGCAGTTATCGGACGGGTCGATCCTCTGGGGCCAACGTCCTGACTTTC
TRBV7-2,TRBJ1-1,many,TRBD1,CASSLVGQGAEAFF,TGTGCCAGCAGCTTAGTTGGACAGGGCGCTGAAGCTTTCTTT
TRBV4-3,TRBJ2-3,many,-,CASSQDARTPTDTQYF,TGCGCCAGCAGCCAAGACGCCAGGACACCCACAGATACGCAGTATTTT
TRBV7-8,TRBJ2-1,many,TRBD1,CASSRTGGRNEQFF,TGTGCCAGCAGCCGGACAGGGGGCCGGAATGAGCAGTTCTTC
TRBV28,TRBJ2-3,few,TRBD1,CASHEGVGRGFTDTQYF,TGTGCCAGCCATGAGGGGGTGGGCAGGGGGTTCACAGATACGCAGTATTTT
TRBV6-2/TRBV6-3,TRBJ2-7,-,-,CASSSGQKIPYEQYF,TGTGCCAGCAGTTCCGGACAGAAGATTCCCTACGAGCAGTACTTC
TRBV19,TRBJ2-4,-,TRBD2,CASSIGLAVGTAKNIQYF,TGTGCCAGTAGTATCGGACTAGCGGTGGGTACGGCCAAAAACATTCAGTACTTC